The next 15 T cell receptor beta chains were all read from a single sample in a study of shared clonotypes between healthy human individuals. The method was immunoSEQ multiplex PCR; TCRdb's version includes in-frame clones alone and lacks a portion of them. Found here are millions of clones, approximately 95% of them singletons; the top ten hold roughly 0.36%. Sequences were obtained from naive CD4+ T cells from PBMCs. Documented subset: CD45RA+ positively selected. The source of these receptors is a man aged 18 to 29 in good health. Some clones in this sample may be carry-over from other donors' samples.

About this clone: Other nucleotide sequences from this sample produce the same CDR3. In DNA form, the CDR3 reads TGTGCCAGCAGGCCGGGACAGGGGAGCTACGAGCAGTACTTC. Residues: CASRPGQGSYEQYF. The chain recombines TRBV6-6 with TRBJ2-7, with TRBD1 matching over 10 bases. The germline CDR1 and CDR2 sequences are MNHNY and SVGAGI (reference sequence). J lost 3 bases, V lost 6 bases, and 5 bases had no gene match. CDR3 size: 14 residues.

The V and J genes are TRBV7-6 and TRBJ2-1, with D possibly called TRBD1 or TRBD2 (5 bases each). The CDR3 totals 15 residues. Trimming removed 5 bases at V and 0 bases at J, with 11 bases between. Germline CDR1 and CDR2: SGHVS and FNYEAQ. The CDR3 reads CASSPGPHSYNEQFF. DNA for the CDR3: TGTGCCAGCAGCCCGGGACCCCACTCCTACAATGAGCAGTTCTTC.

The chain carries TRBV19 and TRBJ2-3; no clear D. Trimming took off 6 bases at V and 9 bases at J, with 16 bases between the two ends. From germline, CDR1 is LNHDA and CDR2 SQIVND (reference sequence). CDR3 length: 13 residues. The CDR3 reads CASRPEDRSTQYF. The DNA for the CDR3 is TGTGCCAGTAGACCCGAGGATCGATCGACGCAGTATTTT.

The rearrangement uses TRBV15 and TRBJ2-1; D uncertain. CDR1 LNHNV and CDR2 YYDKDF come from the germline V gene (reference sequence). Trimming stripped 5 bases from V and 8 bases from J, with 22 bases between. This CDR3 has 16 residues. CDR3 nucleotide sequence: TGTGCCACCAGCTCCCAGTTCGGGCCCCACGGCTATGAGCAGTTCTTC. The encoded protein is CATSSQFGPHGYEQFF.

This clone appeared a single time. In the same sample, other DNA sequences code for this CDR3. The genes are TRBV19 and TRBJ2-1; the D gene is possibly TRBD1 (6 bases). Germline assignment: CDR1 LNHDA and CDR2 SQIVND (reference sequence). V lost 3 bases and J 8 bases, leaving 8 bases between the germline ends. This CDR3 is built from 12 residues. The CDR3 protein is CASSIQGYEQFF. The CDR3, as DNA: TGTGCCAGTAGTATCCAGGGGTATGAGCAGTTCTTC. Using reference TRBV19 and TRBJ2-1 for the parts outside the CDR3, the full variable domain is DGGITQSPKYLFRKEGQNVTLSCEQNLNHDAMYWYRQDPGQGLRLIYYSQIVNDFQKGDIAEGYSVSREKKESFPLTVTSAQKNPTAFYLCASSIQGYEQFFGPGTRLTVL.

The chain combines TRBV7-3 with TRBJ2-3; 11 nucleotides line up with TRBD2. Germline loops: CDR1 SGHTA, CDR2 FQGTGA. The CDR3 runs to 16 residues. The trim removed 5 bases at V and 1 base at J, leaving 5 bases unmatched. Here the CDR3 DNA reads TGTGCCAGCAGCGCATTAGCGGGAGGGGGCACAGATACGCAGTATTTT. Its translation is CASSALAGGGTDTQYF.

The J gene is TRBJ2-7, the V gene TRBV19, with a weak D call TRBD1 (6 bases). Germline CDR1 is LNHDA and CDR2 is SQIVND (reference sequence). The CDR3 is 14 amino acids. V was cut by 5 bases and J by 4 bases, with 15 bases left in between. Here the CDR3 reads CASSPQTGYYEQYF. CDR3 coding DNA: TGTGCCAGTAGTCCGCAGACAGGTTATTACGAGCAGTACTTC.

The CDR3 nucleotides are TGTGCCAGCAGCTTCACCGATCTGAACACTGAAGCTTTCTTT. Its protein is CASSFTDLNTEAFF. The gene calls are TRBV11-2 and TRBJ1-1; D gene ambiguous. The V gene lost 3 bases and the J gene lost 0 bases, with 8 bases spanning the gap. The length of the CDR3 is 14 residues. From germline, CDR1 is SGHAT and CDR2 FQNNGV.

This sequence joins TRBV9 and TRBJ2-2, with a weak D call TRBD1 (5 bases). Germline CDR1 SGDLS, CDR2 YYNGEE. This CDR3 has 15 residues. The ends were cut back, 0 bases at V and 4 bases at J, with 10 bases in the middle. CDR3 coding DNA: TGTGCCAGCAGCGTAGATCGAAGGGGCACCGGGGAGCTGTTTTTT. Translating it yields CASSVDRRGTGELFF.

The chain has TRBV28 and TRBJ1-5; D is uncertain. The CDR3 spans 13 residues. The V gene's germline CDR1 is MDHEN and CDR2 SYDVKM. V lost 8 bases to trimming and J lost 0 bases, with 8 bases between them. The CDR3 sequence: CASALYSNQPQHF. The CDR3 nucleotides are TGTGCCAGCGCCTTGTATAGCAATCAGCCCCAGCATTTT. The variable domain in full, with the rest retrieved from reference TRBV28 and TRBJ1-5, is DVKVTQSSRYLVKRTGEKVFLECVQDMDHENMFWYRQDPGLGLRLIYFSYDVKMKEKGDIPEGYSVSREKKERFSLILESASTNQTSMYLCASALYSNQPQHFGDGTRLSIL.

V gene TRBV5-1 combines with J gene TRBJ1-2, with 11 bases identical to TRBD1. The CDR3 has 15 residues. V was clipped by 4 bases and J by 6 bases; unmatched bases: 8. CDR1 and CDR2 (germline): SGHRS, YFSETQ. CDR3 in DNA: TGCGCCAGCAGCCCAACCGGGACAGGGGGACATGGCTACACCTTC. It translates to CASSPTGTGGHGYTF. The complete variable domain, with remaining parts taken from reference TRBV5-1 and TRBJ1-2, reads KAGVTQTPRYLIKTRGQQVTLSCSPISGHRSVSWYQQTPGQGLQFLFEYFSETQRNKGNFPGRFSGRQFSNSRSEMNVSTLELGDSALYLCASSPTGTGGHGYTFGSGTRLTVV.

A note on this clone: Other DNA sequences in the same sample also yield this CDR3. The gene calls are TRBV9 and TRBJ2-7; 12 nucleotides align to TRBD2. This CDR3 region has 16 residues. CDR1 is SGDLS, CDR2 YYNGEE, per germline. J was trimmed by 1 base and V by 5 bases; bases with no gene match: 7. CDR3 bases: TGTGCCAGCAGTGAAACCGGGACTAGCGGGTCCTACGAGCAGTACTTC. It translates to CASSETGTSGSYEQYF.

Remarks on this clone: Within the sample, other DNA sequences also encode this same CDR3. V gene TRBV6-6 combines with J gene TRBJ2-7; no clear D gene. V lost 6 bases to trimming and J lost 4 bases, with 13 bases between them. This CDR3 region has 13 residues. The germline gives CDR1 MNHNY, CDR2 SVGAGI (reference sequence). The chain's CDR3 is CASSPGRLYEQYF. The CDR3 coding sequence is TGTGCCAGCAGCCCTGGACGGCTGTACGAGCAGTACTTC.

The chain is built from TRBV2 and TRBJ2-6; the match to TRBD1 covers 7 bases. The CDR3 has 16 amino acids. Germline lookup yields CDR1 SNHLY and CDR2 FYNNEI. After removal of 5 bases from V and 1 base from J, the junction contained 5 bases not matched to a gene. The CDR3: CASSQYRGSGANVLTF. CDR3 nucleotides: TGTGCCAGCAGTCAATACAGGGGATCTGGGGCCAACGTCCTGACTTTC.

The chain is built from TRBV28 and TRBJ1-1; possible D gene TRBD1, 5 bases. Germline V gene lookup returns CDR1 MDHEN and CDR2 SYDVKM. The length of the CDR3 is 14 residues. The V end was cut by 6 bases, the J end by 1 base, with 12 bases between. The CDR3 spells CASRILDRNTEAFF. CDR3 sequence (DNA): TGTGCCAGCAGGATCCTCGACAGGAACACTGAAGCTTTCTTT. Combining the CDR3 with reference TRBV28 and TRBJ1-1 gives the whole variable domain DVKVTQSSRYLVKRTGEKVFLECVQDMDHENMFWYRQDPGLGLRLIYFSYDVKMKEKGDIPEGYSVSREKKERFSLILESASTNQTSMYLCASRILDRNTEAFFGQGTRLTVV.